Given below is one TCR beta chain in context. Its target is unknown. The V gene's germline CDR1 is SGHTA and CDR2 FQGTGA. V lost 4 bases and J lost 6; bases outside the gene matches: 7. The CDR3 is 17 amino acids. Primers for the PCR totalled 60 Vbeta and 13 Jbeta. Clones were read by immunoSEQ multiplex PCR, and TCRdb kept only the in-frame ones, dropping some. The top ten clones hold roughly 2% of a sample with roughly 130,000 clones, roughly three quarters of them seen once. The entry originates in a study of cytomegalovirus exposure and HLA in healthy donors. Background on the study: For the roughly 390 genotyped donors, over 80% fell within the Caucasian-associated ancestry cluster.

Points from the study as a whole: TCR beta V- and J-gene trimming was later associated with a missense DCLRE1C variant. Testing in vitro showed a few CMV-associated chains specific for CMV antigens. Analyses of presence/absence relied on an assumption of roughly uniform sequencing depth across donors.

This chain joins TRBV7-3 and TRBJ2-2, with 14 bases that match TRBD2. This clonotype was sampled from a man aged 18 to 29 in good health and CMV-seronegative. What was sequenced was PBMCs. The CDR3 loop reads CASSSPGLAGVPGELFF. In DNA, the CDR3 is TGTGCCAGCAGCTCGCCGGGACTAGCGGGAGTCCCCGGGGAGCTGTTTTTT.